Following are 18 T cell receptor beta chains from one sample sequenced in a study of shared clonotypes between healthy human individuals (dated by TCRdb to about 2020). CD8 naive samples consisted of CD45RO-negative cells that were positively selected for CCR7, yielding a CD45RA+CCR7+ population without TemRA cells. The library came from the immunoSEQ multiplex PCR assay. The table was pulled from immuneACCESS by TCRdb, which kept in-frame rearrangements only. Such tables lose some clones; where checked, under half of the loss comes from unresolved V genes, and the rest has no known cause. Within this sample are around 560,000 clones, with approximately 95% of them counted one time only. The biggest ten clones account for around 0.11% of the sample. The material sequenced was naive CD8+ T cells sorted from blood. The sample's cell subset or site label, decoded: CD45RA+CCR7+. The receptors were gathered from a woman aged 25 to 39 in good health.

J is TRBJ2-2 and V is TRBV28, with TRBD1 identical over 7 bases. The J segment lost 6 bases and the V segment lost 4 bases, leaving 11 bases of the junction unmatched. There are 16 residues in the CDR3. Germline V gene lookup returns CDR1 MDHEN and CDR2 SYDVKM. The CDR3 is CASSSNKGQEAGELFF. As DNA, the CDR3 is TGTGCCAGCAGTTCTAACAAAGGACAGGAAGCCGGGGAGCTGTTTTTT.

The genes are TRBV19 and TRBJ2-7, with 8 bases matching TRBD1. The CDR3 sequence is 14 residues long. The germline CDR1 and CDR2 sequences are LNHDA and SQIVND (reference sequence). Trimming took 5 bases from V and 5 from J; bases not matched to a gene: 8. Here the CDR3 DNA reads TGTGCCAGTAGTCCGACAGGGGTCTTCGACGAGCAGTACTTC. Translated: CASSPTGVFDEQYF.

The genes are TRBV11-2 and TRBJ1-2, with D perhaps TRBD1 (5 bases). The CDR3 contains 13 residues. V gave up 6 bases and J gave up 14 bases, with 22 bases separating them. CDR1 and CDR2 (germline): SGHAT, FQNNGV. The CDR3 protein is CASRLGGVGECTF. Written as DNA, the CDR3 is TGTGCCAGCAGACTGGGGGGGGTCGGAGAGTGTACCTTC.

In its sample, this clone was seen once. The genes are TRBV27 and TRBJ2-7; D not resolved. V was pared by 6 bases and J by 2 bases, with 8 bases between. Germline CDR1 is MNHEY and CDR2 is SMNVEV (reference sequence). The CDR3 is 12 amino acids. CDR3 region: CASRMDPYEQYF. In nucleotides, the CDR3 is TGTGCCAGCAGAATGGACCCCTACGAGCAGTACTTC.

This chain links TRBV7-2 with TRBJ2-7, with D possibly matching TRBD2 (5 bases). CDR1 is SGHTA, CDR2 FQGNSA, per germline. There are 16 residues in the CDR3. Trimming took 5 bases from V and 9 from J, leaving 26 bases between them. CDR3 residues: CASSPPFGGRHDGQYF. The CDR3 nucleotides are TGTGCCAGCAGCCCGCCTTTTGGCGGGCGGCACGACGGGCAGTACTTC.

In regard to this clone: The sample has other DNA sequences that encode this CDR3 too. This chain uses TRBV28 with TRBJ2-2; D gene uncertain. The length of the CDR3 is 13 residues. V shed 3 bases and J shed 1 base, with 3 bases lying between them. CDR1 MDHEN and CDR2 SYDVKM come from the germline V gene. This chain's CDR3 is CASSFLNTGELFF. The CDR3 DNA reads TGTGCCAGCAGTTTCCTGAACACCGGGGAGCTGTTTTTT.

This clone has only one observation. The chain is built from TRBV9 and TRBJ1-2; possibly TRBD1 for D (5 bases). Trimming shortened V by 3 bases and J by 4 bases, and 22 bases separated the two germline ends. Germline lookup yields CDR1 SGDLS and CDR2 YYNGEE. The CDR3 consists of 17 residues. The CDR3 DNA reads TGTGCCAGCAGCGAGGGGATTCTCACAGGAGCCTCCTATGGCTACACCTTC. Encoded protein: CASSEGILTGASYGYTF.

This clone was picked up a small number of times. Other DNA sequences in the sample encode the same CDR3. The chain carries TRBV7-9 and TRBJ2-7; no reliable D call. The ends were cut back, 1 base at V and 5 bases at J, with 6 bases in the middle. The germline V gene has CDR1 SEHNR and CDR2 FQNEAQ (reference sequence). CDR3 length: 12 residues. The CDR3 nucleotides are TGTGCCAGCAGCTTAGGGGGTGACGAGCAGTACTTC. Encoded protein: CASSLGGDEQYF. Full variable domain (remainder filled in from reference TRBV7-9 and TRBJ2-7): DTGVSQNPRHKITKRGQNVTFRCDPISEHNRLYWYRQTLGQGPEFLTYFQNEAQLEKSRLLSDRFSAERPKGSFSTLEIQRTEQGDSAMYLCASSLGGDEQYFGPGTRLTVT.

The rearrangement uses TRBV9 and TRBJ2-2; 7 positions agree with TRBD2. Trimming removed 3 bases from V and 9 bases from J; junction bases left unmatched: 20. The CDR3 is 18 residues long. Germline V gene data show CDR1 as SGDLS and CDR2 as YYNGEE. CDR3 amino acids: CASSGNPGVAGPPRELFF. The CDR3 DNA sequence: TGTGCCAGCAGCGGAAACCCGGGGGTAGCGGGCCCCCCCCGGGAGCTGTTTTTT. Supplemented by reference TRBV9 and TRBJ2-2, the full variable domain reads DSGVTQTPKHLITATGQRVTLRCSPRSGDLSVYWYQQSLDQGLQFLIQYYNGEERAKGNILERFSAQQFPDLHSELNLSSLELGDSALYFCASSGNPGVAGPPRELFFGEGSRLTVL.

V gene TRBV9 combines with J gene TRBJ2-1; D uncertain. The germline V gene encodes CDR1 SGDLS and CDR2 YYNGEE. The length of the CDR3 is 14 residues. The ends were cut back, 4 bases at V and 8 bases at J, with 16 bases in the middle. CDR3 protein: CASSTSLARYEQFF. DNA of the CDR3: TGTGCCAGCAGCACCTCATTGGCTAGATATGAGCAGTTCTTC.

The gene calls are TRBV27 and TRBJ1-1; D gene ambiguous. Germline V gives CDR1 MNHEY, CDR2 SMNVEV (reference sequence). The CDR3 is 13 residues long. Deletions cut 2 bases from V and 4 bases from J, with 8 bases between. CDR3 amino acids: CASSLAVSTEAFF. CDR3 sequence (DNA): TGTGCCAGCAGTTTAGCCGTCTCCACTGAAGCTTTCTTT.

CDR3 in amino acids: CASSSVGEAETDTQYF. The CDR3 coding sequence is TGTGCCAGCAGTTCAGTTGGAGAGGCGGAGACAGATACGCAGTATTTT. V and J are TRBV28 and TRBJ2-3; D is unresolved. The CDR3 is 16 residues long. Germline CDR1 reads MDHEN; CDR2 reads SYDVKM. The V gene lost 4 bases and the J gene lost 3 bases, with 17 bases spanning the gap.

V is TRBV10-1 and J is TRBJ2-2; maybe TRBD1 (5 bases). The V gene lost 10 bases and the J gene lost 6 bases, with 12 bases spanning the gap. The CDR3 length is 12 residues. CDR1 and CDR2 (germline): WNHNN, SYGVQD (reference sequence). The CDR3 nucleotides read TGCGCCACAGGGTGGATTCCCGGGGAGCTGTTTTTT. This encodes CATGWIPGELFF.

J is TRBJ1-1 and V is TRBV9; TRBD1 is a possible D gene (5 bases). The CDR3 length is 14 residues. Germline V gene data show CDR1 as SGDLS and CDR2 as YYNGEE. Trimming removed 5 bases from V and 1 base from J, with 12 bases in between. In DNA form, the CDR3 reads TGTGCCAGCAGAGACGAGGGGTCGAACACTGAAGCTTTCTTT. Encoded protein: CASRDEGSNTEAFF.

This chain links TRBV4-1 with TRBJ2-6; 10 bases match TRBD2. Germline V CDR1 and CDR2: MGHRA, YSYEKL. The CDR3 has 17 amino acids. V shed 7 bases and J 2 bases; nucleotides not matched to a gene: 8. DNA of the CDR3: TGCGCCAGCACCGTAGACGGGACTAGCGCTGGGGCCAACGTCCTGACTTTC. Encoded protein: CASTVDGTSAGANVLTF.

J is TRBJ1-5 and V is TRBV2; no firm D call. The length of the CDR3 is 16 residues. V was clipped by 2 bases and J by 1 base, with 12 bases between them. Per the germline V gene, CDR1 is SNHLY and CDR2 is FYNNEI. Here the CDR3 DNA reads TGTGCCAGCAGTGAATCACCAGTCGGGAGCAATCAGCCCCAGCATTTT. This sequence encodes CASSESPVGSNQPQHF.

The sample holds one count of this clone. The V call is TRBV4-1, the J call TRBJ2-1; unclear D gene. Per germline, CDR1 MGHRA and CDR2 YSYEKL. Trimming took off 0 bases at V and 6 bases at J, with 21 bases between the two ends. The CDR3 loop spans 18 amino acids. Here the CDR3 reads CASSQDFPLEISGNEQFF. CDR3 nucleotide sequence: TGCGCCAGCAGCCAAGATTTCCCTCTAGAGATTTCGGGCAATGAGCAGTTCTTC.

The rearrangement links TRBV19 to TRBJ1-1, with 7 positions matching TRBD1. The CDR3 spans 15 residues. V trimming: 5 bases; J trimming: 7 bases; junction bases outside the gene matches: 13. Germline V CDR1 and CDR2: LNHDA, SQIVND (reference sequence). CDR3 DNA: TGTGCCAGTAGTTTACTGCTCAGGGGGTATGATGAAGCTTTCTTT. Amino acids: CASSLLLRGYDEAFF. Combining the CDR3 with reference TRBV19 and TRBJ1-1 gives the whole variable domain DGGITQSPKYLFRKEGQNVTLSCEQNLNHDAMYWYRQDPGQGLRLIYYSQIVNDFQKGDIAEGYSVSREKKESFPLTVTSAQKNPTAFYLCASSLLLRGYDEAFFGQGTRLTVV.